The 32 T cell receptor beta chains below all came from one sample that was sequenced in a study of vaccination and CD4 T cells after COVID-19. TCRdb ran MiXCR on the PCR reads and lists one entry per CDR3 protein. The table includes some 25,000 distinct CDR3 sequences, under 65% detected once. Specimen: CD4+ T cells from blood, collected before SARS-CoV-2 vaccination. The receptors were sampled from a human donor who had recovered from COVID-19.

CDR3 in amino acids: CASSEFRREAPYEQYF. DNA of the CDR3: TGCGCCAGCAGTGAGTTTAGGCGGGAGGCCCCCTACGAGCAGTACTTC. The chain recombines TRBV10-1 with TRBJ2-7; 8 positions agree with TRBD2. Germline trimming cut 1 base from V and 2 bases from J; bases unmatched to any gene: 7. The CDR3 sequence is 16 residues long. Germline CDR1 reads WNHNN; CDR2 reads SYGVQD (reference sequence).

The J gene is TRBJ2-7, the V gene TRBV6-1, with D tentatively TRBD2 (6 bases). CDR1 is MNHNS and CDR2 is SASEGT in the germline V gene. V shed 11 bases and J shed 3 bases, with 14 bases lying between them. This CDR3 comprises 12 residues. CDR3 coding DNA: TGTGCCGCCCGGGACTTAAACTACGAGCAGTACTTC. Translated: CAARDLNYEQYF.

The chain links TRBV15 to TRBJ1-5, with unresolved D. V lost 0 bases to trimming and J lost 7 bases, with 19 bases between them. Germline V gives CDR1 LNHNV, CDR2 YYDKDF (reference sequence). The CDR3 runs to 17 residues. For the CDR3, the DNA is TGTGCCACCAGCAGAGATAATTTGGGTCGCACCAAGCAGCCCCAGCATTTT. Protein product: CATSRDNLGRTKQPQHF. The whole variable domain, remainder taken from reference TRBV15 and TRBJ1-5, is DAMVIQNPRYQVTQFGKPVTLSCSQTLNHNVMYWYQQKSSQAPKLLFHYYDKDFNNEADTPDNFQSRRPNTSFCFLDIRSPGLGDTAMYLCATSRDNLGRTKQPQHFGDGTRLSIL.

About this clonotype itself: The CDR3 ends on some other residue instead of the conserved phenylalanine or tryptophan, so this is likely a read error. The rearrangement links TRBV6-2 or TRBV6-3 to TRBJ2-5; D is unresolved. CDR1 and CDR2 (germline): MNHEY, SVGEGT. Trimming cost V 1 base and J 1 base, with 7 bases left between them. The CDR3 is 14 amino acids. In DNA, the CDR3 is TGTGCCAGCAGTTACTTAAGCAGCCAAGAGACCCAGTACCTC. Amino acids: CASSYLSSQETQYL.

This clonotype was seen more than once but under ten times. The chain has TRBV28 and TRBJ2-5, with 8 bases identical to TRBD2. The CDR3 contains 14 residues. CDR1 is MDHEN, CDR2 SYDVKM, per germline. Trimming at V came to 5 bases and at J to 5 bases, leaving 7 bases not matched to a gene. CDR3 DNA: TGTGCCAGCAGTACCCCGGGACTAGACGAGACCCAGTACTTC. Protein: CASSTPGLDETQYF.

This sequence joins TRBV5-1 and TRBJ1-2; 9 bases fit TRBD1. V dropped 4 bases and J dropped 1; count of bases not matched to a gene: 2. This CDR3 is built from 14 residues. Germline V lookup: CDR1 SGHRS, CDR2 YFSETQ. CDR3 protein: CASSPTGGNYGYTF. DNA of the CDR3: TGCGCCAGCAGCCCGACAGGGGGTAACTATGGCTACACCTTC. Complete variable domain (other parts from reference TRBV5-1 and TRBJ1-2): KAGVTQTPRYLIKTRGQQVTLSCSPISGHRSVSWYQQTPGQGLQFLFEYFSETQRNKGNFPGRFSGRQFSNSRSEMNVSTLELGDSALYLCASSPTGGNYGYTFGSGTRLTVV.

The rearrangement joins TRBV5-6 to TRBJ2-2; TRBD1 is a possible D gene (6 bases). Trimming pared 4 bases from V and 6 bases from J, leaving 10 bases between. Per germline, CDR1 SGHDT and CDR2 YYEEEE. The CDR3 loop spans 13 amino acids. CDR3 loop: CASSTDSPGELFF. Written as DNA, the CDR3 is TGTGCCAGCAGCACGGACAGCCCCGGGGAGCTGTTTTTT.

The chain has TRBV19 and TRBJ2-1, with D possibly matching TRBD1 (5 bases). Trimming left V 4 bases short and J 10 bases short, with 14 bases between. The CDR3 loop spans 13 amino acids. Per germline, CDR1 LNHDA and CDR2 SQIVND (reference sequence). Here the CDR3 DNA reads TGTGCCAGTAGTAGACAGATTCTCCCGGAGCAGTTCTTC. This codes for CASSRQILPEQFF.

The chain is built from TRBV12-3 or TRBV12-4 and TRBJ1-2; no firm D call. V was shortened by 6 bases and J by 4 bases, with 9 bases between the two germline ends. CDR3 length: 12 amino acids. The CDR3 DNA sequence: TGTGCCAGCAGCACCACGGGCTATGGCTACACCTTC. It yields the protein CASSTTGYGYTF.

CDR3: CSARDLRWRDTGELFF. The CDR3 DNA sequence: TGCAGTGCTAGAGATTTGCGTTGGCGGGACACCGGGGAGCTGTTTTTT. The chain employs TRBV20-1 and TRBJ2-2; a possible D gene is TRBD2 (5 bases). Trimming took 0 bases from V and 3 from J, leaving 14 bases between them. Germline-derived CDR1 and CDR2 are DFQATT and SNEGSKA (reference sequence). CDR3 size: 16 residues.

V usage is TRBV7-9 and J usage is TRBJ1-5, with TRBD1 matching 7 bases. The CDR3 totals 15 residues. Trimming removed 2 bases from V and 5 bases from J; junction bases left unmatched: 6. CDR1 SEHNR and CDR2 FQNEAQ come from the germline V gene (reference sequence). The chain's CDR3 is CASSLLGGRDQPQHF. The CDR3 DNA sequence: TGTGCCAGCAGCTTACTAGGGGGCAGGGATCAGCCCCAGCATTTT. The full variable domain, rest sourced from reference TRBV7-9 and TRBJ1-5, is DTGVSQNPRHKITKRGQNVTFRCDPISEHNRLYWYRQTLGQGPEFLTYFQNEAQLEKSRLLSDRFSAERPKGSFSTLEIQRTEQGDSAMYLCASSLLGGRDQPQHFGDGTRLSIL.

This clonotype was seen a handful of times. The CDR3, as DNA: TGTGCCAGCAGTCGGCGGGGCTCACCAGAAGCTTTCTTT. As protein: CASSRRGSPEAFF. The chain employs TRBV5-4 and TRBJ1-1, with a weak D call TRBD1 (5 bases). The V gene lost 5 bases and the J gene lost 8 bases, with 16 bases spanning the gap. The CDR3 length is 13 residues. Germline assignment: CDR1 SGHNT and CDR2 YYREEE (reference sequence). The full variable domain, in which reference TRBV5-4 and TRBJ1-1 provide the parts outside the CDR3, is ETGVTQSPTHLIKTRGQQVTLRCSSQSGHNTVSWYQQALGQGPQFIFQYYREEENGRGNFPPRFSGLQFPNYSSELNVNALELDDSALYLCASSRRGSPEAFFGQGTRLTVV.

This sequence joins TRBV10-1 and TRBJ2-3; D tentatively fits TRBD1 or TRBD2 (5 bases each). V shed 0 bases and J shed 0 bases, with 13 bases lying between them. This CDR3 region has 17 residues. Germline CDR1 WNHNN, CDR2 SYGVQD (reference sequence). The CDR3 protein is CASSESNWDRSTDTQYF. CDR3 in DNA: TGCGCCAGCAGTGAGTCAAACTGGGACCGTAGCACAGATACGCAGTATTTT.

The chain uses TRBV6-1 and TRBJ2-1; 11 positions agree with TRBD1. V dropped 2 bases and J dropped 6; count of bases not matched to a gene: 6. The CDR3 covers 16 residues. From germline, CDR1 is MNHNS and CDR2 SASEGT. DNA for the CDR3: TGTGCCAGCAGTGAAAGAACCGGGACAGGGGGCAATGAGCAGTTCTTC. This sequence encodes CASSERTGTGGNEQFF.

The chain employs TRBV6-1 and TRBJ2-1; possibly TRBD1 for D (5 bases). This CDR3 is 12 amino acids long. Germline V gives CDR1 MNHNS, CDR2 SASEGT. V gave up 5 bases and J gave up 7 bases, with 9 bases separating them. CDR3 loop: CASSRSGNEQFF. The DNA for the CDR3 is TGTGCCAGCAGTCGATCAGGGAATGAGCAGTTCTTC.

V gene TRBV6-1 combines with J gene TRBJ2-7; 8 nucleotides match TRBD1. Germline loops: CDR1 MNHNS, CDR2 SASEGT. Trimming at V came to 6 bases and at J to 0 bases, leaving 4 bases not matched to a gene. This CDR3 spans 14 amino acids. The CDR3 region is CASRPGTGSYEQYF. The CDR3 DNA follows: TGTGCCAGCAGGCCCGGGACAGGCTCCTACGAGCAGTACTTC.

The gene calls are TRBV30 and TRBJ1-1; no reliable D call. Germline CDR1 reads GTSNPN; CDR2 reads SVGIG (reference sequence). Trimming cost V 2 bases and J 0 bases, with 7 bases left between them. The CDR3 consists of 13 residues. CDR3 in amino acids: CAWSPRMNTEAFF. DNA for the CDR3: TGTGCCTGGAGTCCCCGGATGAACACTGAAGCTTTCTTT.

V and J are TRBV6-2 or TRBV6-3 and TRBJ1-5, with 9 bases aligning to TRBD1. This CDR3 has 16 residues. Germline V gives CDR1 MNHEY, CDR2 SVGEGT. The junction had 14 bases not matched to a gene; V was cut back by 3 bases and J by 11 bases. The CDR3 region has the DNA TGTGCCAGCAGTTATAAGAGGACAGGGGCGGGGATGGCCCAGCATTTT. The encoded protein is CASSYKRTGAGMAQHF.

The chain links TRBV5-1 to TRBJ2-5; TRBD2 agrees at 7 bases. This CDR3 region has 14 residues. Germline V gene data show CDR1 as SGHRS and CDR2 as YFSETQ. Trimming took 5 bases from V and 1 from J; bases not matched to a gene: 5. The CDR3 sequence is CASSVGGAQETQYF. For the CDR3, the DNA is TGCGCCAGCAGTGTGGGAGGGGCCCAAGAGACCCAGTACTTC.

DNA of the CDR3: TGCGCCAGCAGCCGACGCCAGGGGATAGGGAACTATGGCTACACCTTC. The encoded protein is CASSRRQGIGNYGYTF. This chain uses TRBV4-3 with TRBJ1-2, with TRBD1 as a possible D gene (6 bases). Germline lookup yields CDR1 LGHNA and CDR2 YSLEER. Trimming removed 4 bases from V and 2 bases from J, with 17 bases in between. The CDR3 spans 16 residues.

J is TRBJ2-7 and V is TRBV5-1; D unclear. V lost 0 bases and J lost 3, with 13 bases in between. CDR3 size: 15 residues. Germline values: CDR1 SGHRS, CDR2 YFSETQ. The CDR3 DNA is TGCGCCAGCAGCTTGGTGGAAGGGCGCGGCTACGAGCAGTACTTC. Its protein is CASSLVEGRGYEQYF.

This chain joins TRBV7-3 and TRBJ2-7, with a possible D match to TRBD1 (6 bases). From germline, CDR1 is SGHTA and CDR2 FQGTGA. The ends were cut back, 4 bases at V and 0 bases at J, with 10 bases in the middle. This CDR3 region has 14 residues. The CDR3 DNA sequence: TGTGCCAGCAGCTCCTCGGACAGCTCCTACGAGCAGTACTTC. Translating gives CASSSSDSSYEQYF.

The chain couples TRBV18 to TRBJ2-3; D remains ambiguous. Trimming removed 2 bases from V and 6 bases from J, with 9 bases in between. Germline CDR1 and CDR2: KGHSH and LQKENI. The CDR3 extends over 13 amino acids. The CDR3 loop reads CASSPYTKDTQYF. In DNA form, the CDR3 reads TGTGCCAGCTCACCATATACCAAGGATACGCAGTATTTT.

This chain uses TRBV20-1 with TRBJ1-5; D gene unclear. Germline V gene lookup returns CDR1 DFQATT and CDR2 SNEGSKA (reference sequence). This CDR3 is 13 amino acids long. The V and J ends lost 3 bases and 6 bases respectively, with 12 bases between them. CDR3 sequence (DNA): TGCAGTGCTAGTGTGGCATCGGGTCAGCCCCAGCATTTT. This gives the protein CSASVASGQPQHF.

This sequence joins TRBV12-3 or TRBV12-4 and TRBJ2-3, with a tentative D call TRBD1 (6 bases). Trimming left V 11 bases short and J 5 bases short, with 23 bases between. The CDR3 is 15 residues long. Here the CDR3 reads CAGTPSGGRQDTQYF. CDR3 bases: TGTGCCGGGACACCTTCCGGAGGCCGCCAAGATACGCAGTATTTT.

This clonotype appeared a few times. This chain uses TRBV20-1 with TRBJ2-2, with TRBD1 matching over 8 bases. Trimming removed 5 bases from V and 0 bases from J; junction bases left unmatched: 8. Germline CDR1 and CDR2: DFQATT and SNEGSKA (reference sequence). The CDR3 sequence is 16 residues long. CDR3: CSAPNTGGSNTGELFF. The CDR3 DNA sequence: TGCAGTGCTCCAAATACAGGGGGTTCGAACACCGGGGAGCTGTTTTTT.

The DNA of the CDR3 is TGCAGTGCTAGTCGGAGGGGGGACACCTTC. It translates to CSASRRGDTF. The gene calls are TRBV20-1 and TRBJ1-2; possible D gene TRBD1, 6 bases. Germline CDR1 reads DFQATT; CDR2 reads SNEGSKA (reference sequence). Trimming removed 3 bases at V and 12 bases at J, with 11 bases between. The CDR3 totals 10 residues.

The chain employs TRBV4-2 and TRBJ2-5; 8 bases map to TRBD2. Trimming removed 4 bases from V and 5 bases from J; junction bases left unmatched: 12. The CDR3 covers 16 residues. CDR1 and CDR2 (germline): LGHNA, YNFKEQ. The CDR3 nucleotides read TGTGCCAGCAGCCCAGGTATACGGGAGGGCCACGAGACCCAGTACTTC. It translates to CASSPGIREGHETQYF.

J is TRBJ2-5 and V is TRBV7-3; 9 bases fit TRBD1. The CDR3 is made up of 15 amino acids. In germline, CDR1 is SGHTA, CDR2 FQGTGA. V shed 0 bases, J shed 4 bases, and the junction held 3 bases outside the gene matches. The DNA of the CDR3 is TGTGCCAGCAGCTTAACGGGACAGGGTACAGAGACCCAGTACTTC. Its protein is CASSLTGQGTETQYF.

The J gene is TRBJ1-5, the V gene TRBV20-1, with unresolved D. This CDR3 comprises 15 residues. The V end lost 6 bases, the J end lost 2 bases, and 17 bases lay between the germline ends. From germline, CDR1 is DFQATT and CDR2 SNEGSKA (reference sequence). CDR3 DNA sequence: TGCAGTGCCGCACTTTTTTCTCTGGGCAATCAGCCCCAGCATTTT. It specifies CSAALFSLGNQPQHF.

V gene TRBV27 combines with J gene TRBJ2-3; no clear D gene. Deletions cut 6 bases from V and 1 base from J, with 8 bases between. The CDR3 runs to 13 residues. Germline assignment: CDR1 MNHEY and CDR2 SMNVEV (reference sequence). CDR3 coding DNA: TGTGCCAGCAGATCCTCTGGCACAGATACGCAGTATTTT. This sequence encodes CASRSSGTDTQYF.

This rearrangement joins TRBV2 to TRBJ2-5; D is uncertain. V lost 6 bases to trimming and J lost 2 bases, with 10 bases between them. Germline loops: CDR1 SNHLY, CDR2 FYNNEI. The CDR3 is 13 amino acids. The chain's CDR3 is CASRSTGQETQYF. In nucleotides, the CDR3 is TGTGCCAGCAGGTCGACTGGGCAAGAGACCCAGTACTTC.